This TCR beta chain was sequenced for a study of vaccination effects on CD4 cells after COVID-19. TCRdb's copy holds only in-frame clones and misses some; the assay was immunoSEQ multiplex PCR. The sample yields tens of thousands of clones, around 76% seen once. Sequencing was preceded by expansion of antigen-specific CD4+ T cells with viral peptide pools in the ViraFEST assay. Isolating CD4+ T cells followed less than 12 days of culture. Nucleocapsid antibodies were negative in the vaccine recipients, who had never had SARS-CoV-2 infection. At days 3 and 7, half of the medium was exchanged for IL-2 medium. This CDR3 has 15 residues. Deletions cut 4 bases from V and 2 bases from J, with 14 bases between. Looked up from germline, CDR1 is KGHDR and CDR2 is SFDVKD. This clone was seen once. Its antigen is currently unknown.

The source was CD4+ T cells from PBMCs cultured with HCoV-NL63 spike peptides, collected before COVID-19 vaccination. The chain joins TRBV24-1 to TRBJ2-7; D not certain. The sequence derives from a human donor who received a COVID-19 vaccine. The CDR3 loop reads CATSDCGCRAYEQYV. The CDR3 region has the DNA TGTGCCACCAGTGACTGTGGCTGCCGGGCCTACGAGCAGTACGTC.